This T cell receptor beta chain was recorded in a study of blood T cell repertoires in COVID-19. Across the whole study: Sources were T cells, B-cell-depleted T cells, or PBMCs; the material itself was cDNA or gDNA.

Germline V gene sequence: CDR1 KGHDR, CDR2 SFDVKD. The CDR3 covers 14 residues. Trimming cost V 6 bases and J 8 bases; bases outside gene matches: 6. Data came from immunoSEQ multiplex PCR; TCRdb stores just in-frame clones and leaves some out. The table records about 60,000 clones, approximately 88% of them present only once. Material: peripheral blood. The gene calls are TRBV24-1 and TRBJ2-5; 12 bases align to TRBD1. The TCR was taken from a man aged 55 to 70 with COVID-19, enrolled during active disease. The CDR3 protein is CATSSPGQGATQYF. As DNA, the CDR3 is TGTGCCACCAGTTCGCCGGGACAGGGGGCCACCCAGTACTTC.